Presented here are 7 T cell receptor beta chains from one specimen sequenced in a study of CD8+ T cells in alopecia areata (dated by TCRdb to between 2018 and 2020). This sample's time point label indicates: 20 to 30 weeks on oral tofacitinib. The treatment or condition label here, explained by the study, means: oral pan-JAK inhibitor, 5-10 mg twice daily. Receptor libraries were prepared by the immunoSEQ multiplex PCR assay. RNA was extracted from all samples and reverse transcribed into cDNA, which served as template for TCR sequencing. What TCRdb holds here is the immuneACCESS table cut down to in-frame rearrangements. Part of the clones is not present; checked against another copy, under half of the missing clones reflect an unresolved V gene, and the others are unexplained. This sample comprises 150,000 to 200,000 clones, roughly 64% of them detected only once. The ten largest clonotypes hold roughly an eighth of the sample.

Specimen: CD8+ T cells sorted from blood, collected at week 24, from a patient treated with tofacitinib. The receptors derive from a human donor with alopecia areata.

The CDR3 coding sequence is TGCAGTGCTAGGACAGACTATGGCTACACCTTC. Its translation: CSARTDYGYTF. The chain uses TRBV20-1 and TRBJ1-2; a weak D match, TRBD1 (5 bases). Germline values: CDR1 DFQATT, CDR2 SNEGSKA (reference sequence). With 3 bases removed from V and 3 bases from J, the gap between germline ends came to 5 bases. The CDR3 length is 11 residues.

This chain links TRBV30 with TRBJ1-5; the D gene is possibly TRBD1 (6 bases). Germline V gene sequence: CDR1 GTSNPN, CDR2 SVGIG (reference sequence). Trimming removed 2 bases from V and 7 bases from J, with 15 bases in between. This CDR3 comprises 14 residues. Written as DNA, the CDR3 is TGTGCCTGGAGTCTGGAGGGGGTTTGGCAGCCCCAGCATTTT. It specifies CAWSLEGVWQPQHF.

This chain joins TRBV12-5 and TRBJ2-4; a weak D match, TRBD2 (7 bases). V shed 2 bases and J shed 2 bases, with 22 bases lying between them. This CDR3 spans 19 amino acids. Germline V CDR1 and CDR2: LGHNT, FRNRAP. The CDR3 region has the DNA TGTGCTAGTGGTTTGCCAAAAGCGGGACACCCGAATACCAAAAACATTCAGTACTTC. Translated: CASGLPKAGHPNTKNIQYF.

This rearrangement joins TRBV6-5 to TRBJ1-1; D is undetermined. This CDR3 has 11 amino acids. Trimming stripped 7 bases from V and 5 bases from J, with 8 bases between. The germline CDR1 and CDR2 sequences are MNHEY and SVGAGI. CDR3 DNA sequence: TGTGCCAGCATATCTAGGACTGAAGCTTTCTTT. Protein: CASISRTEAFF.

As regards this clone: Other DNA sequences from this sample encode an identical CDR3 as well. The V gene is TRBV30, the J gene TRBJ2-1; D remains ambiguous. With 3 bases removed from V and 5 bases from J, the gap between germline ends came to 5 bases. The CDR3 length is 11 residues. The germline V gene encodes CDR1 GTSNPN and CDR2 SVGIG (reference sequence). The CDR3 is CAWSRNNEQFF. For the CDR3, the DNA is TGTGCCTGGAGCAGAAACAATGAGCAGTTCTTC.

CDR3 sequence reads: CASSQTRKVRYTDTQYF. The CDR3 DNA follows: TGTGCCAGCAGCCAAACAAGGAAGGTCAGGTACACAGATACGCAGTATTTT. V and J are TRBV4-2 and TRBJ2-3; D gene ambiguous. The V end lost 2 bases, the J end lost 2 bases, and 17 bases lay between the germline ends. The CDR3 is made up of 17 amino acids. Germline V CDR1 and CDR2: LGHNA, YNFKEQ.

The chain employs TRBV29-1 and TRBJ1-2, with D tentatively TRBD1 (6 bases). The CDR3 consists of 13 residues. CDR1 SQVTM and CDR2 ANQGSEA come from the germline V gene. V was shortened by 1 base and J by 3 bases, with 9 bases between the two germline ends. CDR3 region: CSVEVGGDYGYTF. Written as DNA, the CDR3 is TGCAGCGTTGAAGTAGGGGGGGACTATGGCTACACCTTC. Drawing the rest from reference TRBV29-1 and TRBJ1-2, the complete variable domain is SAVISQKPSRDICQRGTSLTIQCQVDSQVTMMFWYRQQPGQSLTLIATANQGSEATYESGFVIDKFPISRPNLTFSTLTVSNMSPEDSSIYLCSVEVGGDYGYTFGSGTRLTVV.